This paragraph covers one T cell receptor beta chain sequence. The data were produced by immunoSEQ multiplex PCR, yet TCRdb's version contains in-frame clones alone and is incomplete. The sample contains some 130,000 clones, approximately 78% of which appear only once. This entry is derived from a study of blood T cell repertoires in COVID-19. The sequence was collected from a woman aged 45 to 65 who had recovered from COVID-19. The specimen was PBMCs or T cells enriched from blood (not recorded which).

CDR3 DNA: TGTGCCAGCACCACCGACAGGGCGGCCGGGGAGCTGTTTTTT. This encodes CASTTDRAAGELFF. The chain joins TRBV6-5 to TRBJ2-2; 7 positions match TRBD1. Trimming removed 7 bases from V and 6 bases from J; junction bases left unmatched: 8. The CDR3 extends over 14 amino acids. Germline CDR1 is MNHEY and CDR2 is SVGAGI.